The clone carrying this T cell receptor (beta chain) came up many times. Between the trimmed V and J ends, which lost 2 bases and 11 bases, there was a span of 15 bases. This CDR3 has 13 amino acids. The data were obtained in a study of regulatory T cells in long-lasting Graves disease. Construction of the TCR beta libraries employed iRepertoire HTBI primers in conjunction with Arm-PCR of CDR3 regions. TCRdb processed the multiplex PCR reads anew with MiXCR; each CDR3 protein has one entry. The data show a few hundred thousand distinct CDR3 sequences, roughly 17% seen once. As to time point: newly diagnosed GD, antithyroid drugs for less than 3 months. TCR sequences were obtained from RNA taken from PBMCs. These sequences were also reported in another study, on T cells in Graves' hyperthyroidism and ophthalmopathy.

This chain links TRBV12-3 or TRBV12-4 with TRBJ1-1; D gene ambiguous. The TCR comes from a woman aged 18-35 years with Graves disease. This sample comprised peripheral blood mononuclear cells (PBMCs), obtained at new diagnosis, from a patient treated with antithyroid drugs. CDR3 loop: CASSLTISGYAFF. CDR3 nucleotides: TGTGCCAGCAGTTTAACGATATCGGGGTACGCTTTCTTT.